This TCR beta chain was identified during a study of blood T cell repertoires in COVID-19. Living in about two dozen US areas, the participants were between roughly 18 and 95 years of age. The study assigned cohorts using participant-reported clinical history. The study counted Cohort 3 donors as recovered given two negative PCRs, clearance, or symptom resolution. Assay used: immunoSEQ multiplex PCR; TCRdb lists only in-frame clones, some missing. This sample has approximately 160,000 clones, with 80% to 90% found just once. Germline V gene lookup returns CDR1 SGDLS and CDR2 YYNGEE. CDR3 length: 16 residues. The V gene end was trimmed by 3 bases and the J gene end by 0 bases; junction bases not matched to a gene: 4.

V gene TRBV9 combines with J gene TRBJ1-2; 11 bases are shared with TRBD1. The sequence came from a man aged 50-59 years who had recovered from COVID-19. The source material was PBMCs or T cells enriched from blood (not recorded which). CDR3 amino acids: CASSAWDRGANYGYTF. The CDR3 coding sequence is TGTGCCAGCAGCGCTTGGGACAGGGGGGCTAACTATGGCTACACCTTC.